Listed here are 16 T cell receptor beta chains from one sample, sequenced in a study of cytomegalovirus exposure and HLA in healthy donors. The primer mix had 60 Vbeta and 13 Jbeta primers. Generated by immunoSEQ multiplex PCR, the TCRdb table keeps only in-frame clones and is missing some. The data contain roughly 150,000 clones, roughly 72% of them seen just once; the ten biggest clones take up 0.95% to 1.1%. The material sequenced was PBMCs. The origin of the receptors is a woman aged 40-49 years in good health and CMV-seronegative.

The J gene is TRBJ2-5, the V gene TRBV6-5; 14 bases are a match to TRBD2. The CDR3 length is 15 residues. V lost 7 bases, J lost 4 bases, and 5 bases stayed unmatched. Germline CDR1 and CDR2: MNHEY and SVGAGI. The DNA for the CDR3 is TGTGCCAGCAACCCCGGACTAGCGGGAGGAGAGACCCAGTACTTC. Residues: CASNPGLAGGETQYF.

This chain joins TRBV29-1 and TRBJ2-6; no clear D. Deletions cut 3 bases from V and 4 bases from J, with 10 bases between. The CDR3 has 14 residues. Germline CDR1 is SQVTM and CDR2 is ANQGSEA. The CDR3 protein is CSVDFGSGANVLTF. The CDR3 DNA reads TGCAGCGTTGATTTCGGGTCCGGGGCCAACGTCCTGACTTTC. Filled out from reference TRBV29-1 and TRBJ2-6, the complete variable domain reads SAVISQKPSRDICQRGTSLTIQCQVDSQVTMMFWYRQQPGQSLTLIATANQGSEATYESGFVIDKFPISRPNLTFSTLTVSNMSPEDSSIYLCSVDFGSGANVLTFGAGSRLTVL.

The chain uses TRBV27 and TRBJ1-1, with TRBD1 as a possible D gene (6 bases). The germline V and J ends were trimmed by 2 bases and 0 bases, with 13 bases remaining between them. CDR1 and CDR2 from the germline V gene are MNHEY and SMNVEV (reference sequence). This CDR3 has 16 residues. CDR3 sequence (DNA): TGTGCCAGCAGTTTAAGCAGGGGACCCCTGAACACTGAAGCTTTCTTT. Protein product: CASSLSRGPLNTEAFF.

This clone was observed a handful of times. V usage is TRBV9 and J usage is TRBJ2-3; D is perhaps TRBD2 (5 bases). Germline V gives CDR1 SGDLS, CDR2 YYNGEE. The ends were cut back, 2 bases at V and 5 bases at J, with 12 bases in the middle. The CDR3 runs to 14 residues. CDR3 coding DNA: TGTGCCAGCAGCGTTGATCTAGCTGGAGATACGCAGTATTTT. It specifies CASSVDLAGDTQYF.

This chain links TRBV7-9 with TRBJ1-4, with D possibly matching TRBD1 (6 bases). The V end was cut by 1 base, the J end by 8 bases, with 17 bases between. There are 16 residues in the CDR3. Germline CDR1 and CDR2: SEHNR and FQNEAQ (reference sequence). CDR3 amino acids: CASSLDRGGLSEKLFF. The CDR3 nucleotides are TGTGCCAGCAGCTTAGACCGGGGGGGGCTCAGCGAAAAACTGTTTTTT.

V usage is TRBV6-6 and J usage is TRBJ1-5; 10 bases are shared with TRBD1. V gave up 6 bases and J gave up 6 bases; unmatched junction bases: 11. Germline lookup yields CDR1 MNHNY and CDR2 SVGAGI (reference sequence). The CDR3 sequence is 16 residues long. This chain's CDR3 is CASSPGQGTDGQPQHF. The DNA of the CDR3 is TGTGCCAGCAGCCCGGGACAGGGGACGGACGGTCAGCCCCAGCATTTT.

The rearrangement uses TRBV7-9 and TRBJ2-1; D gene unclear. Germline lookup yields CDR1 SEHNR and CDR2 FQNEAQ (reference sequence). Trimming removed 8 bases from V and 0 bases from J, with 5 bases in between. CDR3 length: 12 amino acids. The CDR3 loop is CASVSSYNEQFF. The CDR3, as DNA: TGTGCCAGCGTCAGCTCCTACAATGAGCAGTTCTTC.

The rearrangement joins TRBV9 to TRBJ2-7; the match to TRBD2 covers 8 bases. Unmatched junction bases numbered 6, after V lost 2 bases and J lost 2 bases. Germline values: CDR1 SGDLS, CDR2 YYNGEE. The CDR3 totals 15 residues. The CDR3 DNA sequence: TGTGCCAGCAGCGTGACTAGCGAGGTTACCTACGAGCAGTACTTC. Translated: CASSVTSEVTYEQYF.

The rearrangement uses TRBV6-5 and TRBJ2-1; 8 nucleotides agree with TRBD2. The V gene's germline CDR1 is MNHEY and CDR2 SVGAGI. CDR3 length: 16 residues. Trimming cost V 0 bases and J 7 bases; bases outside gene matches: 8. CDR3 region: CASSYSPTSGKNEQFF. CDR3 coding DNA: TGTGCCAGCAGTTACTCACCAACTAGCGGCAAAAATGAGCAGTTCTTC.

V gene TRBV30 combines with J gene TRBJ2-1, with 11 nucleotides matching TRBD1. The CDR3 runs to 16 residues. The germline V gene has CDR1 GTSNPN and CDR2 SVGIG (reference sequence). Losses at the gene ends were 4 bases for V and 6 bases for J; bases not matched to a gene: 11. As DNA, the CDR3 is TGTGCCTGGAAAGCATTCGGGGACAGGGGGTTCAATGAGCAGTTCTTC. As protein: CAWKAFGDRGFNEQFF.

The rearrangement uses TRBV6-5 and TRBJ1-1; 8 bases fit TRBD1. The CDR3 has 13 amino acids. The germline CDR1 and CDR2 sequences are MNHEY and SVGAGI. V lost 2 bases to trimming and J lost 5 bases; unmatched junction nucleotides: 1. CDR3: CASSYTGGTEAFF. The CDR3, as DNA: TGTGCCAGCAGTTACACAGGGGGGACTGAAGCTTTCTTT.

The table lists this clone with a few counts. CDR3 region: CASSIPPFQPQHF. DNA of the CDR3: TGTGCCAGTAGTATACCTCCCTTTCAGCCCCAGCATTTT. V is TRBV19 and J is TRBJ1-5; D is uncertain. The CDR3 spans 13 residues. Germline CDR1 and CDR2: LNHDA and SQIVND (reference sequence). The germline V and J ends were trimmed by 2 bases and 6 bases, with 8 bases remaining between them.

The chain is built from TRBV5-1 and TRBJ2-1, with D perhaps TRBD2 (6 bases). V was trimmed by 4 bases and J by 0 bases, leaving 14 bases between them. CDR3 length: 16 amino acids. Germline assignment: CDR1 SGHRS and CDR2 YFSETQ. The CDR3 loop is CASSPTSFSSYNEQFF. The CDR3 DNA follows: TGCGCCAGCAGCCCCACTAGCTTCAGCTCCTACAATGAGCAGTTCTTC.

This clone was observed once. The gene calls are TRBV6-5 and TRBJ1-5; D is uncertain. This CDR3 spans 14 amino acids. V shed 6 bases and J shed 1 base, with 10 bases lying between them. Germline loops: CDR1 MNHEY, CDR2 SVGAGI. CDR3 residues: CASSRLESNQPQHF. The CDR3 nucleotides read TGTGCCAGCAGCCGATTAGAAAGCAATCAGCCCCAGCATTTT.

The chain couples TRBV7-2 to TRBJ2-5; weak D call: TRBD2 (6 bases). CDR3 size: 14 residues. V was clipped by 3 bases and J by 5 bases, with 13 bases between them. CDR1 is SGHTA and CDR2 is FQGNSA in the germline V gene. The DNA for the CDR3 is TGTGCCAGCAGCTTCCTGGGAGGACCGGAGACCCAGTACTTC. It is translated as CASSFLGGPETQYF.

The V call is TRBV29-1, the J call TRBJ1-2; 8 bases are shared with TRBD1. Germline V gives CDR1 SQVTM, CDR2 ANQGSEA. There are 15 residues in the CDR3. The ends lost 5 bases at V and 5 bases at J; junction bases unmatched: 13. CDR3 DNA sequence: TGCAGCGTTTTGGGGACAGGAGAGGGGCAATATGGCTACACCTTC. Its translation is CSVLGTGEGQYGYTF.